The rows below give T cell receptor beta chains drawn from one sample of a study of T cells in Graves' hyperthyroidism and ophthalmopathy. One entry per CDR3 protein, called by TCRdb with MiXCR from the multiplex PCR reads. The top ten hold about a tenth of the sample, which has hundreds of thousands of distinct CDR3 sequences, about 15% seen once. Sequencing was performed on blood. Receptors were obtained from a young woman with Graves' hyperthyroidism. The CDR3 runs from the conserved cysteine through the conserved F or W. A D gene is named only where the DNA matches it firmly. For some rows the clone size is stated as once, few or many, or as a class when expanded; others skip it.

NA	TRBJ2-3	TRBD1	TRBV24-1	TGTGCCACGGGGGACAGGGCAGATACGCAGTATTTT	CATGDRADTQYF
few	TRBJ2-1	TRBD2	TRBV20-1	TGCAGTGCTCCGGTGAGGACTAGCTCTCAGCAGTTCTTC	CSAPVRTSSQQFF
few	TRBJ1-6	TRBD1	TRBV19	TGTGCCAGTAGTATTCCGGGACAGAGTAATTCACCCCTCCACTTT	CASSIPGQSNSPLHF
many	TRBJ1-2	TRBD1	TRBV20-1	TGCAGTGCTAGCTACAGGGGGCTTCTGGCTAACTATGGCTACACCTTC	CSASYRGLLANYGYTF
NA	TRBJ1-5	NA	TRBV6-1	TGTGCCAGCAGACAGACAGACTATAGCAATCAGCCCCAGCATTTT	CASRQTDYSNQPQHF
many	TRBJ2-7	NA	TRBV11-2	TGTGCCAGCAGCTTTAAAGGGGATGGCTCCTACGAGCAGTACTTC	CASSFKGDGSYEQYF
few	TRBJ2-7	NA	TRBV6-1	TGTGCCAGCAGTGAATATGGCCGCAACTACGAGCAGTACTTC	CASSEYGRNYEQYF
many	TRBJ2-1	TRBD2	TRBV3-1	TGTGCCAGCATGCCTACGTCGACTAGCGGGGCGCTGTATGAGCAGTTCTTC	CASMPTSTSGALYEQFF
few	TRBJ2-5	NA	TRBV27	TGTGCCAGCGGACCGGCAGGGGTGGAACAAGAGACCCAGTACTTC	CASGPAGVEQETQYF
NA	TRBJ1-1	NA	TRBV20-1	TGCAGTGCTAGTCGGGGGCCACCGGGAACTGAAGCTTTCTTT	CSASRGPPGTEAFF
many	TRBJ2-1	NA	TRBV7-9	TGTGCCAGCAGCTTAGAAGGTCCGCACAATGAGCAGTTCTTC	CASSLEGPHNEQFF
many	TRBJ2-1	TRBD1	TRBV2	TGTGCCAGCAGGGACAGGGGGCGGGATGAGCAGTTCTTC	CASRDRGRDEQFF
many	TRBJ2-7	TRBD1	TRBV27	TGTGCCAGCAGTCGAAGGACAGGGTACGAGCAGTACTTC	CASSRRTGYEQYF
many	TRBJ2-1	NA	TRBV20-1	TGCAGTGCTAGAGAAGACACAGGGTACCATGAGCAGTTCTTC	CSAREDTGYHEQFF
few	TRBJ1-1	NA	TRBV12-3/TRBV12-4	TGTGCCAGCACCCTAGGGAACACTGAAGCTTTCTTT	CASTLGNTEAFF
NA	TRBJ2-1	NA	TRBV9	TGTGCCAGCAGCGTAGGGGTTGGGAGCTCCTACAATGAGCAGTTCTTC	CASSVGVGSSYNEQFF
NA	TRBJ1-4	NA	TRBV6-2/TRBV6-3	TGTGCCAGCAGTCGGGGGGGGTCTCAGGAAAAACTGTTTTTT	CASSRGGSQEKLFF
NA	TRBJ2-5	TRBD1	TRBV4-1	TGCGCCAGCAGCCAACGGGACAGGGCAGGGGAGACCCAGTACTTC	CASSQRDRAGETQYF
many	TRBJ1-5	NA	TRBV28	TGTGCCAGCAGTCTCAACACACGATATAGCAATCAGCCCCAGCATTTT	CASSLNTRYSNQPQHF
many	TRBJ1-1	TRBD1	TRBV3-1	TGTGCCAGCAGCCGCAAGGGACAGGGGGAAGCTTTCTTT	CASSRKGQGEAFF
few	TRBJ1-4	TRBD1	TRBV29-1	TGCAGCGTCGGGACAGGGAATGAAAAACTGTTTTTT	CSVGTGNEKLFF
few	TRBJ1-1	NA	TRBV11-2	TGTGCCAGCAGCTTGAGGCGATTCCTTACAGGGATTCACACTGAAGCTTTCTTT	CASSLRRFLTGIHTEAFF
NA	TRBJ1-3	NA	TRBV29-1	TGCAGCGTGATTGCCGGAAACACCATATATTTT	CSVIAGNTIYF
many	TRBJ2-1	TRBD2	TRBV11-2	TGTGCCAGCAGCCTTCGAGGGGAGGGCAATGAGCAGTTCTTC	CASSLRGEGNEQFF
many	TRBJ2-3	TRBD1	TRBV7-2	TGTGCCAGCAGCTCTGGGGACAGGGTTGGCACAGATACGCAGTATTTT	CASSSGDRVGTDTQYF
many	TRBJ2-7	TRBD2	TRBV7-4	TGTGCCAGCAGCTCCGAGGGCTGGTGTCTAGCGGGGGCCTACGAGCAGTACTTC	CASSSEGWCLAGAYEQYF
few	TRBJ2-7	TRBD2	TRBV6-1	TGTGCCAGCAGTTACGGGCTAGCGGGAGCCAAGGACGAGCAGTACTTC	CASSYGLAGAKDEQYF
many	TRBJ2-1	NA	TRBV15	TGTGCCACCGCGCGGGGTCGGGAGATGAATGAGCAGTTCTTC	CATARGREMNEQFF
NA	TRBJ2-2	TRBD2	TRBV24-1	TGTGCCACCAGTGATACTAGCGGGAGTCGCACCGGGGAGCTGTTTTTT	CATSDTSGSRTGELFF
few	TRBJ2-7	NA	TRBV13	TGTGCCAGCAGCCAAGCGCAGGGGTACGGGCAGTACTTC	CASSQAQGYGQYF
many	TRBJ1-1	NA	TRBV3-1	TGTGCCAGCAGCCCTAGGAAGGGTTCTGAAGCTTTCTTT	CASSPRKGSEAFF
once	TRBJ1-4	NA	TRBV9	TGTGCCAGCAGCGTAACGGAAAGGGGAAAACTGTTTTTT	CASSVTERGKLFF